This record covers a single T cell receptor beta chain. Germline assignment: CDR1 SGHDT and CDR2 YYEEEE. The junction had 2 bases not matched to a gene; V was cut back by 3 bases and J by 5 bases. The CDR3 is made up of 13 amino acids. Assay: immunoSEQ multiplex PCR; the TCRdb copy retains only in-frame clones and omits some. The sample lists 45,000 or so clones; approximately 90% were seen once. This sample was included in a study of T cell changes during pregnancy in multiple sclerosis. The sample here was CD4+ T cells from peripheral blood mononuclear cells, taken after pregnancy. The V and J genes are TRBV5-6 and TRBJ2-5; TRBD1 agrees at 9 bases. This receptor was taken from a female donor with multiple sclerosis, enrolled in a pregnancy study. The CDR3 DNA reads as TGTGCCAGCAGCTGGGGACAGGGTGAGACCCAGTACTTC. As protein: CASSWGQGETQYF.